This T cell receptor beta chain originates from a study of shared clonotypes between healthy human individuals. Study-level points and caveats: Since donors were few, the genetic and exposure-history diversity represented was limited. Roughly 5% of naive CD4 clonotypes were shared across four donors. The rarefaction results pointed to incomplete sorted-subset sequencing despite large depth.

Germline V gene data show CDR1 as MNHNY and CDR2 as SVGAGI (reference sequence). The J segment lost 2 bases and the V segment lost 8 bases, leaving 7 bases of the junction unmatched. The CDR3 sequence is 15 residues long. Replicate PCRs for sorted subsets used around 200 ng DNA; this equaled 25,000 to 35,000 T cell genomes. Profiled with immunoSEQ multiplex PCR; TCRdb holds only in-frame clones, not every one. Of roughly 500,000 clones listed, roughly 95% are singletons. On this clone itself: The antigen is unknown.

The TCR was taken from a woman in her 30s in good health. Sequences were obtained from naive CD4+ T cells sorted from blood. The sample's subset: CD45RA+ positively selected. The rearrangement links TRBV6-6 to TRBJ2-1, with TRBD2 matching over 9 bases. The CDR3 reads CASRSSGIPYNEQFF. CDR3 in DNA: TGTGCCAGCCGTTCTAGCGGGATCCCCTACAATGAGCAGTTCTTC.